This TCR beta chain was recorded in a study of blood T cell repertoires in COVID-19. The CDR3 consists of 15 residues. V lost 2 bases to trimming and J lost 3 bases, with 15 bases between them. Per germline, CDR1 SGHDT and CDR2 YYEEEE. The table came from immunoSEQ multiplex PCR; TCRdb's copy has only in-frame clones and leaves some out. Of approximately 100,000 clones in the sample, around 83% were seen once. This receptor was identified in a human donor in a cohort sampled during active COVID-19. V and J are TRBV5-6 and TRBJ2-7; no reliable D call. The sequenced sample was peripheral blood. The CDR3 DNA sequence: TGTGCCAGCAGCTTAAATTGGCAGGCCAACTACGAGCAGTACTTC. Protein sequence: CASSLNWQANYEQYF. Complete variable domain (other parts from reference TRBV5-6 and TRBJ2-7): DAGVTQSPTHLIKTRGQQVTLRCSPKSGHDTVSWYQQALGQGPQFIFQYYEEEERQRGNFPDRFSGHQFPNYSSELNVNALLLGDSALYLCASSLNWQANYEQYFGPGTRLTVT.